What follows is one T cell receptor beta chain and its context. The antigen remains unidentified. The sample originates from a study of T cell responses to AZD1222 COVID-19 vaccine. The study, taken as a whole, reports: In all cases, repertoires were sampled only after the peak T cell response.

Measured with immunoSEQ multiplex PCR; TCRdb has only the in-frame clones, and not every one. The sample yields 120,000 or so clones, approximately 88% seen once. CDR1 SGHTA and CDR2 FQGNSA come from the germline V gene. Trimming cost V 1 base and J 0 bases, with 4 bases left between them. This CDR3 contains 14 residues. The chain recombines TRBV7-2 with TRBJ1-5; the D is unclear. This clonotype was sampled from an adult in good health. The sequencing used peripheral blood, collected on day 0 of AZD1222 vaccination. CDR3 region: CASSLDYSNQPQHF. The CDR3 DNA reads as TGTGCCAGCAGCTTAGATTATAGCAATCAGCCCCAGCATTTT.